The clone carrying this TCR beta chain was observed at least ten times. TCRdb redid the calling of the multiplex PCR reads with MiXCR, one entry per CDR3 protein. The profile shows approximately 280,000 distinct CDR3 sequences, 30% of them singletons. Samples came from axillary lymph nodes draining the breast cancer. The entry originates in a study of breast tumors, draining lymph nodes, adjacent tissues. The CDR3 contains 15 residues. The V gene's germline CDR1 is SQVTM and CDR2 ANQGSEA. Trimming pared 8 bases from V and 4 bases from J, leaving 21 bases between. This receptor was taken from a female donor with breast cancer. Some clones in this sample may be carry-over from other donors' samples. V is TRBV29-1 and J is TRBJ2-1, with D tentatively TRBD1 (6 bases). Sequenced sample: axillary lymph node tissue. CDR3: CSTDQGIGLYNEQFF. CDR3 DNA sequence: TGCAGCACCGACCAGGGGATAGGCCTATACAATGAGCAGTTCTTC.